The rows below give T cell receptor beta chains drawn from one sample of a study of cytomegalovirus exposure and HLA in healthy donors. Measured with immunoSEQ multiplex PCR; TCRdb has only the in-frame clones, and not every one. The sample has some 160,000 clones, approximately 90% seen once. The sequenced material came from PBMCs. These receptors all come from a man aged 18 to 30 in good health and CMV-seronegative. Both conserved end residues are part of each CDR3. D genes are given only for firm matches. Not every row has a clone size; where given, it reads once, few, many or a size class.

CASSRPASSYNEQFF,TGTGCCAGTAGTCGCCCAGCGAGCTCCTACAATGAGCAGTTCTTC,.,TRBV19,.,TRBJ2-1
CSVGTGSSGNTIYF,TGCAGCGTGGGGACAGGATCTTCTGGAAACACCATATATTTT,TRBD1,TRBV29-1,.,TRBJ1-3
CASSSSLNRGSEQFF,TGTGCCAGCAGTTCTTCCCTCAACAGGGGAAGTGAGCAGTTCTTC,TRBD1,TRBV6-5,.,TRBJ2-1
CASKKGYLFTEAFF,TGTGCCAGCAAAAAGGGGTACTTATTCACTGAAGCTTTCTTT,.,TRBV6-1,.,TRBJ1-1
CASSLEQGGEKLFF,TGCGCCAGCAGCTTGGAACAGGGTGGTGAAAAACTGTTTTTT,.,TRBV5-1,.,TRBJ1-4
CASSSNTAGLGSEQYF,TGTGCCAGCAGCTCTAACACAGCGGGACTCGGGAGCGAGCAGTACTTC,TRBD2,TRBV7-2,.,TRBJ2-7
CASSLLSAGGIYNEQFF,TGTGCCAGCAGCCTTTTGTCGGCGGGGGGGATCTACAATGAGCAGTTCTTC,TRBD2,TRBV28,once,TRBJ2-1
CASSLSGGPSYEQYF,TGTGCCAGCAGTTTATCGGGGGGACCCTCCTACGAGCAGTACTTC,.,TRBV27,.,TRBJ2-7
CASSLEWGALAGGEATQYF,TGTGCCAGCAGCCTAGAGTGGGGGGCGCTAGCGGGAGGGGAAGCGACCCAGTACTTC,TRBD2,TRBV11-2,.,TRBJ2-5
CASSLGSSTYNEQFF,TGTGCCAGCAGTTTAGGCAGTAGCACCTACAATGAGCAGTTCTTC,.,TRBV6-6,.,TRBJ2-1
CASSHETGTSGDTQYF,TGCGCCAGCAGCCATGAGACCGGGACTAGCGGGGATACGCAGTATTTT,TRBD2,TRBV4-1,.,TRBJ2-3
CASVPGQPMAGYTF,TGTGCCAGCGTCCCGGGACAGCCAATGGCAGGCTACACCTTC,TRBD1,TRBV6-5,.,TRBJ1-2
CASADGQGNTGELFF,TGCGCCAGCGCTGACGGACAGGGAAACACCGGGGAGCTGTTTTTT,TRBD1,TRBV5-1,.,TRBJ2-2
CASSLSRRGADQPQHF,TGTGCCAGCAGCTTGAGCCGCAGGGGTGCGGATCAGCCCCAGCATTTT,.,TRBV5-6,.,TRBJ1-5
CASSFKLAGANTGELFF,TGCGCCAGCAGCTTTAAGCTAGCGGGAGCGAACACCGGGGAGCTGTTTTTT,TRBD2,TRBV5-1,.,TRBJ2-2
CASSQGAREKNIQYF,TGTGCCAGCAGCCAAGGGGCCAGGGAAAAAAACATTCAGTACTTC,.,TRBV14,.,TRBJ2-4
CASSPYTGELFF,TGTGCCAGCAGCCCATACACCGGGGAGCTGTTTTTT,.,TRBV11-2,.,TRBJ2-2
CASSLSTSGGALRETQYF,TGTGCCAGCAGCTTGTCGACTAGCGGGGGGGCACTGAGAGAGACCCAGTACTTC,TRBD2,TRBV5-4,.,TRBJ2-5
CASSFPQVNEKLFF,TGTGCCAGCAGTTTCCCCCAGGTTAATGAAAAACTGTTTTTT,.,TRBV28,.,TRBJ1-4
CASSQLGGYYGYTF,TGTGCCAGCAGCCAGCTGGGGGGATACTATGGCTACACCTTC,.,TRBV6-5,.,TRBJ1-2
CAISESGTGGASEQYF,TGTGCCATCAGTGAGTCCGGGACAGGGGGCGCAAGTGAGCAGTACTTC,TRBD1,TRBV10-3,.,TRBJ2-7
CASSGTKRGYEQYF,TGTGCCAGCAGCGGGACTAAGAGGGGGTACGAGCAGTACTTC,.,TRBV27,.,TRBJ2-7
CASRRGVTEAFF,TGCGCCAGCAGGCGGGGCGTCACTGAAGCTTTCTTT,.,TRBV5-1,.,TRBJ1-1
CSVVGLNTGELFF,TGCAGCGTTGTCGGTCTTAACACCGGGGAGCTGTTTTTT,.,TRBV29-1,.,TRBJ2-2
CASSLQPGRAYEQYF,TGTGCCAGCAGCTTACAACCCGGGAGGGCATACGAGCAGTACTTC,TRBD2,TRBV7-2,.,TRBJ2-7
CASSVQGGNEQFF,TGTGCCAGCAGTGTACAGGGGGGGAATGAGCAGTTCTTC,.,TRBV2,.,TRBJ2-1
CASSESGTNTGELFF,TGTGCCAGCAGTGAGAGCGGGACGAACACCGGGGAGCTGTTTTTT,TRBD2,TRBV2,.,TRBJ2-2
CASSLSLSSGRNNEQFF,TGTGCCAGCAGCTTGAGCCTCTCTAGCGGGAGGAACAATGAGCAGTTCTTC,TRBD2,TRBV7-2,.,TRBJ2-1
CASSFSGRVTTGELFF,TGTGCCAGCAGCTTTAGCGGCAGGGTAACTACCGGGGAGCTGTTTTTT,.,TRBV5-6,.,TRBJ2-2
CASSASGTASYEQYF,TGTGCCAGCAGTGCCTCCGGGACAGCGTCCTACGAGCAGTACTTC,TRBD1,TRBV6-1,.,TRBJ2-7
CSGFQGGTDTQYF,TGCAGCGGCTTCCAGGGTGGGACAGATACGCAGTATTTT,.,TRBV29-1,.,TRBJ2-3
CASSQDRGGAINGYTF,TGTGCCAGCAGCCAAGATCGAGGGGGCGCAATCAATGGCTACACCTTC,TRBD1,TRBV4-2,.,TRBJ1-2
CASSTGSGGNTEAFF,TGCGCCAGCAGCACGGGAAGCGGGGGGAACACTGAAGCTTTCTTT,.,TRBV5-1,.,TRBJ1-1
CSVAEPGSRGYTF,TGCAGCGTTGCAGAACCGGGATCGCGTGGCTACACCTTC,.,TRBV29-1,few,TRBJ1-2
CASSVHISGANVLTF,TGTGCCAGCAGCGTTCACATCTCTGGGGCCAACGTCCTGACTTTC,.,TRBV9,.,TRBJ2-6
CSAKGAREAFF,TGCAGTGCTAAGGGAGCCCGTGAAGCTTTCTTT,.,TRBV20-1,.,TRBJ1-1
CASRVVAGLTDTQYF,TGCGCCAGCAGGGTAGTAGCGGGGCTCACAGATACGCAGTATTTT,TRBD2,TRBV5-1,.,TRBJ2-3
CASSFTGDWEQYF,TGTGCCAGCAGCTTCACAGGGGACTGGGAGCAGTACTTC,.,TRBV11-2,.,TRBJ2-7
CASSLMESGQGHQPQHF,TGTGCCAGCAGTTTAATGGAGTCGGGACAGGGGCATCAGCCCCAGCATTTT,TRBD1,TRBV28,.,TRBJ1-5
CASSSRGLGEQFF,TGTGCCAGCAGTTCCCGGGGACTCGGGGAGCAGTTCTTC,.,TRBV6-5,.,TRBJ2-1
CASSTSQGHNGGYTF,TGTGCCAGTAGTACATCTCAGGGTCATAACGGTGGCTACACCTTC,.,TRBV19,.,TRBJ1-2
CASSSRQGILGTEAFF,TGTGCCAGCAGTTCCCGACAGGGAATCTTGGGGACTGAAGCTTTCTTT,TRBD1,TRBV28,once,TRBJ1-1
CSVALELAYEQYF,TGCAGCGTTGCCCTCGAACTAGCCTACGAGCAGTACTTC,.,TRBV29-1,.,TRBJ2-7
CASSFSGGGAYNEQFF,TGTGCCAGCAGCTTCAGCGGAGGTGGGGCCTACAATGAGCAGTTCTTC,.,TRBV13,.,TRBJ2-1
CASSQVAGGPYEQYF,TGCGCCAGCAGCCAAGTGGCGGGAGGGCCTTACGAGCAGTACTTC,TRBD2,TRBV4-1,.,TRBJ2-7
CASSSLGESNQPQHF,TGTGCCAGCAGCTCCCTTGGAGAGAGCAATCAGCCCCAGCATTTT,.,TRBV7-9,few,TRBJ1-5
CASSPRSYANYGYTF,TGTGCCAGCAGTCCTCGTTCCTACGCAAATTATGGCTACACCTTC,.,TRBV2,.,TRBJ1-2
CASSLAGLANYEQYF,TGTGCCAGCAGCTTAGCGGGACTAGCGAACTACGAGCAGTACTTC,TRBD2,TRBV11-2,once,TRBJ2-7
CASSPGTLSTDTQYF,TGTGCCAGCAGTCCGGGGACTCTAAGCACAGATACGCAGTATTTT,.,TRBV6-5,.,TRBJ2-3
CASSAERVETQYF,TGTGCCAGCAGTGCCGAGAGGGTAGAGACCCAGTACTTC,.,TRBV2,once,TRBJ2-5
CASSSAGADSYEQYF,TGTGCCAGCAGTTCAGCTGGGGCGGACTCCTACGAGCAGTACTTC,.,TRBV28,.,TRBJ2-7
CASSLGSLTGVGYTF,TGTGCCAGCAGCTTAGGGTCCTTAACAGGGGTCGGCTACACCTTC,TRBD1,TRBV7-9,.,TRBJ1-2
CSARDSNHNEQFF,TGCAGCGCCCGGGACTCCAACCACAATGAGCAGTTCTTC,.,TRBV29-1,once,TRBJ2-1
CASSFTGSRGYGYTF,TGTGCCAGCAGCTTTACGGGAAGTCGGGGCTATGGCTACACCTTC,.,TRBV5-4,once,TRBJ1-2
CANPHEGDGNTIYF,TGCGCCAACCCCCATGAGGGGGATGGAAACACCATATATTTT,.,TRBV5-1,.,TRBJ1-3
CSVEFRTGGTGNTIYF,TGCAGCGTTGAATTCAGGACAGGGGGTACTGGAAACACCATATATTTT,TRBD1,TRBV29-1,.,TRBJ1-3
CASSLRGQSEKLFF,TGTGCCAGCAGCTTAAGGGGACAGAGTGAAAAACTGTTTTTT,TRBD1,TRBV7-9,.,TRBJ1-4